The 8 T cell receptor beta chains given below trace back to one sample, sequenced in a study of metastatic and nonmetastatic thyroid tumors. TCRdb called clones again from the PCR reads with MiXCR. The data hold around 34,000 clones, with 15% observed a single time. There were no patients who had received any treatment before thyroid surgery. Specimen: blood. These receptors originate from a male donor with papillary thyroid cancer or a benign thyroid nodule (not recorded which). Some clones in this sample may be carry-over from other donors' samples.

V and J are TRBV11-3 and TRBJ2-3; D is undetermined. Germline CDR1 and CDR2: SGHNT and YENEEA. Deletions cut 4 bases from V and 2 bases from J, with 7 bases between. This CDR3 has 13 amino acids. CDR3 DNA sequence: TGTGCCAGCAGCTCCCCAACCACAGATACGCAGTATTTT. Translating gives CASSSPTTDTQYF.

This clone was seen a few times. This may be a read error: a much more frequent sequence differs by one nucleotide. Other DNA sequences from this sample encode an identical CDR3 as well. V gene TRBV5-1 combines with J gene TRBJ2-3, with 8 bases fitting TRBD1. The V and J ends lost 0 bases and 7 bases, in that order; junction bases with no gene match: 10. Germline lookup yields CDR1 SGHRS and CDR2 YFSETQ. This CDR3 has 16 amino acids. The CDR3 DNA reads TGCGCCAGCAGCTTGGAGGCTGGGACAGGATTGAATACGCAGTATTTT. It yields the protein CASSLEAGTGLNTQYF.

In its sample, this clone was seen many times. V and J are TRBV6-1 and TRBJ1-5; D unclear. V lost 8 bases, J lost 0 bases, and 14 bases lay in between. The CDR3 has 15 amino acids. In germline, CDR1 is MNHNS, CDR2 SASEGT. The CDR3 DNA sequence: TGTGCCAGCCGAAAAGGAGGGTTTAGCAATCAGCCCCAGCATTTT. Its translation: CASRKGGFSNQPQHF.

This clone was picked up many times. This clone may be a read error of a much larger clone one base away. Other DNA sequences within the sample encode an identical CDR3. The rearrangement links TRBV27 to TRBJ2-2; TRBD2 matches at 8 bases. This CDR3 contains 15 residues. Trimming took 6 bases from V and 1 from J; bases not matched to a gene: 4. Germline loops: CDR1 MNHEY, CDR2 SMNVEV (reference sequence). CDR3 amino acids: CASSLSGRNTGELFF. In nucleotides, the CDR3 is TGTGCCAGCAGCTTAAGCGGGAGGAACACCGGGGAGCTGTTTTTT.

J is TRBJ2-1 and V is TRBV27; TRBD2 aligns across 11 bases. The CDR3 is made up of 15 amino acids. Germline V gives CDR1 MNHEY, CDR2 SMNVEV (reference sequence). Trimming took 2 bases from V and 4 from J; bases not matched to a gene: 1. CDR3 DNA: TGTGCCAGCAGTTTAAGACTAGCGGGGTACAATGAGCAGTTCTTC. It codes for CASSLRLAGYNEQFF.

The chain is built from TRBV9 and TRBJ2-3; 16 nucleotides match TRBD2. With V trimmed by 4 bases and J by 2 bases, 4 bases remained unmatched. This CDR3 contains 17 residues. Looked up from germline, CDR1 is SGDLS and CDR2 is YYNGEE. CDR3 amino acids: CASSYGTSGRATDTQYF. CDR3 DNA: TGTGCCAGCAGCTATGGGACTAGCGGGAGGGCCACAGATACGCAGTATTTT.

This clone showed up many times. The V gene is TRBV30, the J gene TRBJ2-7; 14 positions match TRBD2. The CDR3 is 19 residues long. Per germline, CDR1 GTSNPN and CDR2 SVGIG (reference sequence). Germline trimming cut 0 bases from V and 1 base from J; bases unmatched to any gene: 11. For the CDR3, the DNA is TGTGCCTGGAGTGTAGAGCCGGGACTAGCGGGAGTTACGTCCTACGAGCAGTACTTC. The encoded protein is CAWSVEPGLAGVTSYEQYF.

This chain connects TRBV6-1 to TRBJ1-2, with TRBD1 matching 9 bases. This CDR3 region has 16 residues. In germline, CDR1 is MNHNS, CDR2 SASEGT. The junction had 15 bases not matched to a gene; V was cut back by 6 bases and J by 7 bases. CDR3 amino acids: CASRAPLGQGLAGYTF. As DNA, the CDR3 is TGTGCCAGCAGAGCCCCCCTGGGACAGGGTTTAGCTGGCTACACCTTC.